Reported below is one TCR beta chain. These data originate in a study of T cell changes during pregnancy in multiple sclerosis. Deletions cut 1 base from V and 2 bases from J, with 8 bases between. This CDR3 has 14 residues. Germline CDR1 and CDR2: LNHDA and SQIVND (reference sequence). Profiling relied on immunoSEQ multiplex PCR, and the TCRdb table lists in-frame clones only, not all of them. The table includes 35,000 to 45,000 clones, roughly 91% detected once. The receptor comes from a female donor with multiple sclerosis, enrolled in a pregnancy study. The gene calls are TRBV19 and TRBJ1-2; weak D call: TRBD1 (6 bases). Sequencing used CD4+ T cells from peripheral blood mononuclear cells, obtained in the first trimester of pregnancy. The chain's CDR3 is CASSIGTGNYGYTF. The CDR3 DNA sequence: TGTGCCAGTAGTATAGGTACAGGGAACTATGGCTACACCTTC.